The entry that follows covers one T cell receptor (beta chain) sequence. Some clones are missing from TCRdb's copy, which holds only in-frame ones; the method was immunoSEQ multiplex PCR. The sample consists of roughly 150,000 clones, roughly nine tenths of them appearing once. This specimen belongs to a study of blood T cell repertoires in COVID-19. Across the study: Acute-phase and convalescent COVID-19 samples originated in the United States, Italy and Spain.

Germline CDR1 MNHEY, CDR2 SVGAGI. This CDR3 has 14 residues. V was clipped by 6 bases and J by 7 bases; unmatched bases: 8. This chain joins TRBV6-5 and TRBJ1-4; 7 bases are a match to TRBD1. This sequence originates from a woman in her seventies with acute or convalescent COVID-19. The sequenced sample consisted of peripheral blood. CDR3: CASSPTRGVEKLFF. The CDR3, as DNA: TGTGCCAGCAGCCCGACCAGGGGGGTTGAAAAACTGTTTTTT.